The clone carrying this TCR beta chain came up once. The sample belongs to a study of blood T cell repertoires in COVID-19. The overall study: COVID-19 samples from acute and convalescent phases originated in the United States, Italy and Spain. In each case, the material was cDNA or gDNA derived from T cells, B-cell-depleted T cells, or PBMCs.

CDR3 length equals 16 residues. In germline, CDR1 is SGHKS, CDR2 YYEKEE (reference sequence). The V segment lost 5 bases and the J segment 3 bases; nucleotides outside the gene matches: 11. Assay used: immunoSEQ multiplex PCR; TCRdb lists only in-frame clones, some missing. This table holds 200,000 to 300,000 clones, around 84% found once. The specimen was peripheral blood. V and J are TRBV5-5 and TRBJ1-5; 7 bases are shared with TRBD1. The sequence was obtained from a man aged 55 to 70 with acute or convalescent COVID-19. The chain's CDR3 is CASSSSVGTVNQPQHF. The DNA for the CDR3 is TGTGCCAGCAGTTCTAGCGTCGGGACAGTCAATCAGCCCCAGCATTTT.